The T cell receptor beta chain under discussion was sequenced for a study of T-cell memory formation after mild COVID-19. Findings and caveats of the study: For contracting clones, CD4+ ones sat mainly in CM and EM, CD8+ in EMRA. Cross-reactive memory seemingly joined, as some responding clones were found in pre-infection memory.

Germline values: CDR1 SGHRS, CDR2 YFSETQ. The CDR3 is 15 residues long. Amplification by 5'RACE using constant-segment primers produced TCR alpha and TCR beta cDNA libraries that carried sample barcodes and UMIs. TCRdb re-analysed the 5' RACE reads in MiXCR, keeping a single row per CDR3 protein. The sample lists about 200,000 distinct CDR3 sequences; about 9.2% were seen once. A few counts support this clonotype. Its specificity is not known. Sequence at one end of the junction differs from germline and may be a read error. The sample consisted of PBMCs or a T cell subset sorted from them (not recorded which). The receptor was isolated from a man aged 18 to 30 who had mild COVID-19 (a few samples of this study predate the infection). Cell type and time point are not known. The chain combines TRBV5-1 with TRBJ2-3, with D perhaps matching TRBD2 (6 bases). The CDR3: CASSLGLASTDTQYF. CDR3 DNA: TGTGCCAGCAGCTTAGGCCTAGCGAGCACAGATACGCAGTATTTT. Drawing the rest from reference TRBV5-1 and TRBJ2-3, the complete variable domain is KAGVTQTPRYLIKTRGQQVTLSCSPISGHRSVSWYQQTPGQGLQFLFEYFSETQRNKGNFPGRFSGRQFSNSRSEMNVSTLELGDSALYLCASSLGLASTDTQYFGPGTRLTVL.